The rows below give T cell receptor beta chains drawn from one sample of a study of CD8 T cells in ankylosing spondylitis. Each CDR3 protein is one row after TCRdb ran MiXCR on the 5' RACE reads. The data hold about 260,000 distinct CDR3 sequences, with around 19% observed a single time. Sequences were obtained from blood, either unsorted or a sorted T cell fraction (not recorded which). These receptors all stem from a male donor with ankylosing spondylitis or in good health (not recorded which). Both conserved end residues are part of each CDR3. A D gene is named only where the DNA matches it firmly. A clone size is listed for some rows: how often the clone was seen (once, few, many), or a class if it is expanded.

J	size	D	V	DNA	CDR3
TRBJ1-2	many	.	TRBV6-5	TGTGCCAGCATTTTGCCGACGATGGGGGAGCTTCGGGGCTACACCTTC	CASILPTMGELRGYTF
TRBJ2-1	once	TRBD2	TRBV27	TGTGCCAGCAGTCTTACTAGCGTCCCGACTTACAATGAGCAGTTCTTC	CASSLTSVPTYNEQFF
TRBJ2-1	.	.	TRBV5-8	TGTGCCAGCAGCTTATGGGCTGACTACAATGAGCAGTTCTTC	CASSLWADYNEQFF
TRBJ2-3	few	TRBD2	TRBV10-2	TGCGCCAGCAGAGTACTAGCGGGAGTGGCAGATACGCAGTATTTT	CASRVLAGVADTQYF
TRBJ1-5	.	TRBD1	TRBV12-3/TRBV12-4	TGTGCCAGCAGTTTACGGCAGGGGGCCTTAGGCAATCAGCCCCAGCATTTT	CASSLRQGALGNQPQHF
TRBJ1-5	.	TRBD1	TRBV10-3	TGTGCCATCAGCCCCGGACAGGAAAGCAATCAGCCCCAGCATTTT	CAISPGQESNQPQHF
TRBJ2-2	few	TRBD1	TRBV5-1	TGCGCCAGCAGCTTGGGCTACAGGGGGCCCACCGGGGAGCTGTTTTTT	CASSLGYRGPTGELFF
TRBJ2-3	few	.	TRBV30	TGTGCCTGGAGTGTACAAGGGTTGAGTACAGATACGCAGTATTTT	CAWSVQGLSTDTQYF
TRBJ2-5	.	.	TRBV27	TGTGCCAGCAGTAGGACTCCCCAAGAGACCCAGTACTTC	CASSRTPQETQYF
TRBJ2-1	few	TRBD2	TRBV5-6	TGTGCCAGCAGCTACTGGACTAGCGGGAACAGGTACAATGAGCAGTTCTTC	CASSYWTSGNRYNEQFF
TRBJ2-3	.	.	TRBV28	TGTGCCAGCAGCCCCTTTCAACGGGGGCCCACAGATACGCAGTATTTT	CASSPFQRGPTDTQYF
TRBJ2-6	.	TRBD1	TRBV19	TGTGCCAGTAGTATAGATCAAAGGGGGCGGAGAGGGGCCAACGTCCTGACTTTC	CASSIDQRGRRGANVLTF
TRBJ1-5	few	.	TRBV28	TGTGCCAGCAGTTTCGGGCCCCTGAGTAATCAGCCCCAGCATTTT	CASSFGPLSNQPQHF
TRBJ1-1	.	TRBD1	TRBV7-6	TGTGCCAGCAGCCTTTTGTCACAGGGGGGGTCTTCTGGAGCTTTCTTT	CASSLLSQGGSSGAFF
TRBJ1-2	few	.	TRBV12-3/TRBV12-4	TGTGCCAGCAGTCCTCAGGGGTATGGCTACACCTTC	CASSPQGYGYTF
TRBJ1-5	few	.	TRBV28	TGTGCCAGCAGTTTTGGGGGTCAGCCCCAGCATTTT	CASSFGGQPQHF
TRBJ2-1	many	.	TRBV4-2	TGTGCCAGCAGCCAAGATTCCCGGGCTAGCGTGTCCTACAATGAGCAGTTCTTC	CASSQDSRASVSYNEQFF
TRBJ1-2	few	.	TRBV5-1	TGCGCCAGCAGCTTGTTAGGCAACTATGGCTACACCTTC	CASSLLGNYGYTF
TRBJ1-5	.	.	TRBV12-3/TRBV12-4	TGTGCCAGCAGTCAGGCCAGCAATCAGCCCCAGCATTTT	CASSQASNQPQHF
TRBJ1-2	few	.	TRBV20-1	TGCAGTGCTAGAGAGGGGGGAGCCTATGGCTACACCTTC	CSAREGGAYGYTF
TRBJ1-5	many	.	TRBV5-1	TGCGCCAGCAGCTTGGAGCCTTTAGGGAACAATCAGCCCCAGCATTTT	CASSLEPLGNNQPQHF
TRBJ2-2	.	.	TRBV28	TGTGCCAGCAGGCCTATAAACACCGGGGAGCTGTTTTTT	CASRPINTGELFF
TRBJ2-1	.	TRBD1	TRBV7-6	TGTGCCAGCAGCCACCAGGGGGAGCGTGGACAGGGGGCCGCGCGGAATGAGCAGTTCTTC	CASSHQGERGQGAARNEQFF
TRBJ1-6	few	.	TRBV5-1	TGCGCCAGCAGCTTGGCCGGCACAGGGCGGTCACCCCTCCACTTT	CASSLAGTGRSPLHF
TRBJ2-3	few	TRBD2	TRBV6-1	TGTGCCAGCAGTGGGAGGTCTAGCGGGAGGGGATCAGATACGCAGTATTTT	CASSGRSSGRGSDTQYF
TRBJ2-1	.	TRBD2	TRBV12-3/TRBV12-4	TGTGCCAGCAGTTTGGGCGGGGGTTTGCGCGGGAGGAACAATGAGCAGTTCTTC	CASSLGGGLRGRNNEQFF
TRBJ1-2	.	.	TRBV20-1	TGCAGTGCAACGCGGCCGGCAAACTATGGCTACACCTTC	CSATRPANYGYTF
TRBJ2-1	few	.	TRBV6-5	TGTGCCAGCAGTTACTCTCCGGTGAATGAGCAGTTCTTC	CASSYSPVNEQFF
TRBJ2-2	few	.	TRBV12-3/TRBV12-4	TGTGCCAGCTGGTCGGGGGGCTATTCCGGGGAGCTGTTTTTT	CASWSGGYSGELFF
TRBJ2-1	.	.	TRBV3-1	TGTGCCAGCAGCCAAGATTTGGGGGTTAGTGAGCAGTTCTTC	CASSQDLGVSEQFF
TRBJ1-5	.	.	TRBV28	TGTGCCAGCAGTTTGGCTGGGGGGCCACATGGGCCCCAGCATTTT	CASSLAGGPHGPQHF
TRBJ2-1	many	TRBD2	TRBV29-1	TGCAGCGTTGAAATTTCTACTAGCGGGTACTACAATGAGCAGTTCTTC	CSVEISTSGYYNEQFF
TRBJ2-5	.	.	TRBV28	TGTGCCAGCAGTTTTACCGGGACACGAGGCCAGTACTTC	CASSFTGTRGQYF
TRBJ2-2	.	.	TRBV28	TGTGCCAGCAGTGGAGGTTTTGGGAGGACCGGGGAGCTGTTTTTT	CASSGGFGRTGELFF
TRBJ2-2	few	.	TRBV20-1	TGCAGTGCCCCAGCCCAATCAACCGGGGAGCTGTTTTTT	CSAPAQSTGELFF
TRBJ2-1	.	TRBD2	TRBV29-1	TGCAGCGTTGTGGGACTAGCGGGAGTGGTTGGCTCCTACAATGAGCAGTTCTTC	CSVVGLAGVVGSYNEQFF
TRBJ2-5	.	.	TRBV29-1	TGCAGCGTAACTTGGAACCAAGATACCCAGTACTTC	CSVTWNQDTQYF
TRBJ2-2	.	TRBD1	TRBV6-5	TGTGCCAGCAGTTCCGGGACAGGGACCCACACCGGGGAGCTGTTTTTT	CASSSGTGTHTGELFF
TRBJ1-5	.	.	TRBV20-1	TGCAGTGCTAGATCCGAGACAGGAGTAAATCAGCCCCAGCATTTT	CSARSETGVNQPQHF
TRBJ2-1	.	.	TRBV7-2	TGTGCCAGCAGCACCCGGGTAGCCCAGTTTAGTAATGAGCAGTTCTTC	CASSTRVAQFSNEQFF
TRBJ1-2	many	.	TRBV29-1	TGCAGCGTTGAAGATTGGGCAGGGGCCGGCTACACCTTC	CSVEDWAGAGYTF
TRBJ2-1	.	.	TRBV20-1	TGCAGTGCTAGCCTACCCAAAACGGTCAATGAGCAGTTCTTC	CSASLPKTVNEQFF
TRBJ2-3	.	.	TRBV6-5	TGTGCCAGCAGTTCCCGGGCAGGGACGAGCACAGATACGCAGTATTTT	CASSSRAGTSTDTQYF
TRBJ1-2	.	.	TRBV20-1	TGCAGTGCTAGAAACAGGGAGGATGGCTACACCTTC	CSARNREDGYTF
TRBJ1-2	.	.	TRBV4-1	TGCGCCAGCAGCCAAGATGGCGGAGGAATACAGATTAACTATGGCTACACCTTC	CASSQDGGGIQINYGYTF
TRBJ2-5	medium-sized	TRBD1	TRBV20-1	TGCAGTGCTAGGGGACAGGGGAAGAAAGAGACCCAGTACTTC	CSARGQGKKETQYF
TRBJ2-3	few	.	TRBV5-1	TGCGCCAGCAGCTTGGCCGAGGTTGGCAGGGCATCAGATACGCAGTATTTT	CASSLAEVGRASDTQYF
TRBJ2-3	.	.	TRBV12-3/TRBV12-4	TGTGCCAGCAGTCCCTTCTCCGGAGGGGCGCGGGGCACAGATACGCAGTATTTT	CASSPFSGGARGTDTQYF
TRBJ2-2	.	.	TRBV11-2	TGTGCCAGCAGCATCGGAGGGACCGGGGAGCTGTTTTTT	CASSIGGTGELFF
TRBJ2-4	.	TRBD1	TRBV28	TGTGCCAGCAGTTCAGGACAGGGTTCCAAAAACATTCAGTACTTC	CASSSGQGSKNIQYF
TRBJ1-2	.	TRBD1	TRBV12-3/TRBV12-4	TGTGCCAGCACGGACAGGGGGCGGAATGGCTACACCTTC	CASTDRGRNGYTF
TRBJ2-1	once	TRBD1	TRBV7-2	TGTGCCAGCAGCTACGACAGGGGGGCCTACAATGAGCAGTTCTTC	CASSYDRGAYNEQFF
TRBJ2-3	.	TRBD1	TRBV3-1	TGTGCCAGCAGCCTGACAGGGTACACAGATACGCAGTATTTT	CASSLTGYTDTQYF